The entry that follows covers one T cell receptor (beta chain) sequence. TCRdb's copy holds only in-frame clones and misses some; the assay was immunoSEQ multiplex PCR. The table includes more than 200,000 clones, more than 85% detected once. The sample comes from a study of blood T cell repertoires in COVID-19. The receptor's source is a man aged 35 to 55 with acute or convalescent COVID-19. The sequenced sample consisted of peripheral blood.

CDR3 region: CASKLDRIYNEQFF. The DNA of the CDR3 is TGTGCCAGCAAACTTGACAGGATCTACAATGAGCAGTTCTTC. The chain recombines TRBV27 with TRBJ2-1, with D possibly TRBD1 on 6 matching bases. The CDR3 totals 14 residues. Germline V gives CDR1 MNHEY, CDR2 SMNVEV (reference sequence). Trimming cost V 7 bases and J 3 bases, with 13 bases left between them.